The sequence of this TCR beta chain was determined in a study of blood T cells in healthy people across ages. As for the study in general: About one barcoded beta molecule per two T cells was captured by template switching. Study-wide points: It was the long-lived donors that had more naive CD4+ cells and higher diversity than aged donors.

As for this clonotype: Its specificity is unknown.

Next came a second PCR, run for roughly 6 to 11 cycles, which used a sample-barcoded 5' primer along with a J-beta primer mix. No fewer than 2.5 million CDR3-containing paired-end reads came from each sample. TCRdb re-analysed the 5' RACE reads in MiXCR, keeping a single row per CDR3 protein. Of around 1.7 million distinct CDR3 sequences listed, 28% are singletons. Investigators took about 9.1 milliliters of peripheral blood from every donor. V shed 0 bases and J shed 3 bases, with 12 bases lying between them. Per germline, CDR1 LNHNV and CDR2 YYDKDF (reference sequence). The CDR3 spans 15 residues. The gene calls are TRBV15 and TRBJ2-7; D perhaps matches TRBD1 (5 bases). The TCR originated in a woman aged 25-40 years in good health. The source material was blood. The CDR3 DNA sequence: TGTGCCACCAGCAGAGAGGCGTCAGGGATCTACGAGCAGTACTTC. The encoded protein is CATSREASGIYEQYF.